The clone carrying this T cell receptor beta chain has ten or more counts. Its antigen is unknown. The sample belongs to a study of regulatory T cells in long-lasting Graves disease. For the study at large: Patients newly diagnosed with Graves' had been on antithyroid drugs for under 3 months. Study observations and caveats: Newly diagnosed Graves' patients had higher TCR diversity than persistent ones.

The sample's time point: newly diagnosed GD, antithyroid drugs for less than 3 months. From RNA extracted from PBMCs, the TCR library was made. Germline lookup yields CDR1 SNHLY and CDR2 FYNNEI. J gave up 2 bases and V 5 bases, and 6 bases lay outside the gene matches. The CDR3 runs to 15 residues. In building TCR beta libraries, iRepertoire HTBI primers were used together with Arm-PCR of CDR3 regions. TCRdb re-called the multiplex PCR reads with MiXCR, one entry per CDR3 protein. The table lists 450,000 to 500,000 distinct CDR3 sequences, 15% to 20% of them singletons. This same sample was also taken into another study, of T cells in Graves' hyperthyroidism and ophthalmopathy. From that report: The study based diagnoses on clinical symptoms, serum thyroxine and TRAb, thyroid ultrasound and orbital computed tomography. From stable hyperthyroidism, ophthalmopathy was set apart by a 13 V-J model.

Specimen: peripheral blood mononuclear cells (PBMCs), collected at new diagnosis, from a patient treated with antithyroid drugs. The gene calls are TRBV2 and TRBJ2-7, with 10 bases that match TRBD2. This TCR was recovered from a man between 40 and 49 years old with Graves disease. CDR3 sequence reads: CASSPSSGSTYEQYF. The CDR3, as DNA: TGTGCCAGCAGTCCCTCTAGCGGGAGTACCTACGAGCAGTACTTC.